The 6 T cell receptor beta chains reported below all come from one sample, sequenced in a study of T-cell memory formation after mild COVID-19. Via MiXCR, TCRdb re-called the 5' RACE reads, giving one row per CDR3 protein. The table records 120,000 or so distinct CDR3 sequences, about 6.5% of them present only once. The specimen was PBMCs or a T cell subset sorted from them (not recorded which). The receptors originated from an adult woman who had mild COVID-19 (a few samples of this study predate the infection). Cell type and time point are not known.

The CDR3 reads CASSSGTSGSNEQFF. Here the CDR3 DNA reads TGTGCCAGCAGTTCCGGGACTAGCGGGTCGAATGAGCAGTTCTTC. J is TRBJ2-1 and V is TRBV6-5, with 12 bases fitting TRBD2. V lost 4 bases and J lost 7; bases outside the gene matches: 5. CDR3 size: 15 residues. Germline values: CDR1 MNHEY, CDR2 SVGAGI.

The chain joins TRBV5-6 to TRBJ2-7; 7 bases align to TRBD1. V gave up 0 bases and J gave up 0 bases; unmatched junction bases: 12. The CDR3 has 18 amino acids. Germline V gene sequence: CDR1 SGHDT, CDR2 YYEEEE. The DNA for the CDR3 is TGTGCCAGCAGCTTGGTGACATGGGACAGACTTAACTCCTACGAGCAGTACTTC. This translates into CASSLVTWDRLNSYEQYF. Using reference TRBV5-6 and TRBJ2-7 for the parts outside the CDR3, the full variable domain is DAGVTQSPTHLIKTRGQQVTLRCSPKSGHDTVSWYQQALGQGPQFIFQYYEEEERQRGNFPDRFSGHQFPNYSSELNVNALLLGDSALYLCASSLVTWDRLNSYEQYFGPGTRLTVT.

This clonotype was counted a few times. The V call is TRBV29-1, the J call TRBJ2-1; TRBD2 matches 8 bases. After removal of 3 bases from V and 3 bases from J, the junction contained 4 bases not matched to a gene. Germline-derived CDR1 and CDR2 are SQVTM and ANQGSEA. The CDR3 consists of 14 residues. CDR3 DNA: TGCAGCGTTGATACTAGCGGCCTCTACAATGAGCAGTTCTTC. Translating gives CSVDTSGLYNEQFF.

This clonotype occurred a few times. The rearrangement joins TRBV24-1 to TRBJ2-4; the D is unclear. The V end lost 5 bases, the J end lost 0 bases, and 4 bases lay between the germline ends. Germline V gene data show CDR1 as KGHDR and CDR2 as SFDVKD. The CDR3 contains 13 residues. This chain's CDR3 is CATSAGAKNIQYF. In DNA, the CDR3 is TGTGCCACCAGTGCAGGAGCCAAAAACATTCAGTACTTC.

The chain links TRBV5-5 to TRBJ2-5; D uncertain. CDR3 length: 12 residues. The germline gives CDR1 SGHKS, CDR2 YYEKEE (reference sequence). With 3 bases removed from V and 4 bases from J, the gap between germline ends came to 7 bases. The CDR3 loop reads CASSYSAETQYF. For the CDR3, the DNA is TGTGCCAGCAGCTATTCAGCAGAGACCCAGTACTTC.

The J gene is TRBJ1-4, the V gene TRBV5-6; 7 bases line up with TRBD1. Germline values: CDR1 SGHDT, CDR2 YYEEEE. The CDR3 extends over 16 amino acids. With 3 bases clipped from V and 6 bases from J, the junction kept 11 bases outside the gene matches. The chain's CDR3 is CASSSVDRARDEKLFF. As DNA, the CDR3 is TGTGCCAGCAGCTCCGTCGACAGGGCCAGGGATGAAAAACTGTTTTTT.